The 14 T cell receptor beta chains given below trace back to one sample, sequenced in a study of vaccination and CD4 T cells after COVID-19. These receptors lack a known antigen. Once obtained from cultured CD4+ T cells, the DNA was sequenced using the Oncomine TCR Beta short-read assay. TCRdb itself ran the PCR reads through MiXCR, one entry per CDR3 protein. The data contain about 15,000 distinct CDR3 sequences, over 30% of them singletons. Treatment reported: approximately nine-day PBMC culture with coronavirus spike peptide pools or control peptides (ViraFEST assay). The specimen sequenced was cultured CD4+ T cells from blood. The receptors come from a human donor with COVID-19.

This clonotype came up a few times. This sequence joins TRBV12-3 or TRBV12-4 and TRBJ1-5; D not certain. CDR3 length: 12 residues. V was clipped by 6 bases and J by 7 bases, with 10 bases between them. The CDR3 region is CASSPLGQPQHF. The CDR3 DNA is TGTGCCAGCAGCCCCTTGGGGCAGCCCCAGCATTTT.

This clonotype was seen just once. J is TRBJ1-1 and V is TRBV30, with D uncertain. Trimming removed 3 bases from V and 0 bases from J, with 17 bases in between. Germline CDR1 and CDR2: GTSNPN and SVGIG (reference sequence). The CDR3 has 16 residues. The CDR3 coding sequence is TGTGCCTGGAGCGCTGGACGGAGTACCTTGAACACTGAAGCTTTCTTT. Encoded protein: CAWSAGRSTLNTEAFF.

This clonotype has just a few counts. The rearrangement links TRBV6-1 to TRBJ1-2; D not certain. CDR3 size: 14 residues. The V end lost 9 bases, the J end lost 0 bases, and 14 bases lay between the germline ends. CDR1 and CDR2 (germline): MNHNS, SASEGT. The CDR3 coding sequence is TGTGCCAGTTGTTCGAGCTCTACTAACTATGGCTACACCTTC. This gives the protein CASCSSSTNYGYTF.

The CDR3 loop is CASPNANTGELFF. CDR3 bases: TGTGCCAGCCCCAACGCGAACACCGGGGAGCTGTTTTTT. The chain uses TRBV28 and TRBJ2-2; D is uncertain. Germline loops: CDR1 MDHEN, CDR2 SYDVKM. The CDR3 sequence is 13 residues long. Trimming removed 8 bases at V and 0 bases at J, with 7 bases between.

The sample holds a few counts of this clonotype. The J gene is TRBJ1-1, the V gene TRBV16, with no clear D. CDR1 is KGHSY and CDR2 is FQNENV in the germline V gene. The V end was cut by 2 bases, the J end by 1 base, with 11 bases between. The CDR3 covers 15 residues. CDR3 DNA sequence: TGTGCCAGCAGCCAAGACTCATGGCCGAACACTGAAGCTTTCTTT. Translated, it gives CASSQDSWPNTEAFF.

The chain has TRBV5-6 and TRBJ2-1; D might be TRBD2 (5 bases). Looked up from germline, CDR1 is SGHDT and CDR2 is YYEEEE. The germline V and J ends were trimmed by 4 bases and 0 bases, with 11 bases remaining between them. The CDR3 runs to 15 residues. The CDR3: CASSRPTNSYNEQFF. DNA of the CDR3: TGTGCCAGCAGCCGCCCGACTAACTCCTACAATGAGCAGTTCTTC. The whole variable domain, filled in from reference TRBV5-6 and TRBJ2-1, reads DAGVTQSPTHLIKTRGQQVTLRCSPKSGHDTVSWYQQALGQGPQFIFQYYEEEERQRGNFPDRFSGHQFPNYSSELNVNALLLGDSALYLCASSRPTNSYNEQFFGPGTRLTVL.

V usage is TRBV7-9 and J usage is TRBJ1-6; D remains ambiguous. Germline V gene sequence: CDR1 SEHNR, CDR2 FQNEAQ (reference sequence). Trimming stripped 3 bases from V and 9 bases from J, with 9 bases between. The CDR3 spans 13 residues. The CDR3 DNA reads TGTGCCAGCAGCTTTGAACAGTCTTCACCCCTCCACTTT. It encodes CASSFEQSSPLHF.

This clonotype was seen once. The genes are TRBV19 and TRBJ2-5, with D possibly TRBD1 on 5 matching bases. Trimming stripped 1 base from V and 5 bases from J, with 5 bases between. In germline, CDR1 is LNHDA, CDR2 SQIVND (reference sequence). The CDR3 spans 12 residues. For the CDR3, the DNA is TGTGCCAGTAGTATAGCAGGGGAGACCCAGTACTTC. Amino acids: CASSIAGETQYF.

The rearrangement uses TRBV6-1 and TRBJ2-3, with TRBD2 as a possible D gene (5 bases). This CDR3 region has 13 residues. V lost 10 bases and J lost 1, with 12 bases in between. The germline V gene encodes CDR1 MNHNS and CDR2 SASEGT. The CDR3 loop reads CAIARAGTDTQYF. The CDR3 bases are TGTGCCATCGCGAGGGCGGGCACAGATACGCAGTATTTT.

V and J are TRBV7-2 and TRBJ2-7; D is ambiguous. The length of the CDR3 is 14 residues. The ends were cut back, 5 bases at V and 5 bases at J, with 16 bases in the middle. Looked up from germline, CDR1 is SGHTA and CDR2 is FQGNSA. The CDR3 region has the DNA TGTGCCAGCAGCCTCCCAACGGTTGGGGACGAGCAGTACTTC. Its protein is CASSLPTVGDEQYF.

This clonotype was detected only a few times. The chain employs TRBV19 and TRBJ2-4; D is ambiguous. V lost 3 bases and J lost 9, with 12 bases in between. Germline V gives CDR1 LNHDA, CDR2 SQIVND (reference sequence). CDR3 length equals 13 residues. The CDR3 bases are TGTGCCAGTAGTATGGGCAGGAACGGCATTCAGTACTTC. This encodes CASSMGRNGIQYF.

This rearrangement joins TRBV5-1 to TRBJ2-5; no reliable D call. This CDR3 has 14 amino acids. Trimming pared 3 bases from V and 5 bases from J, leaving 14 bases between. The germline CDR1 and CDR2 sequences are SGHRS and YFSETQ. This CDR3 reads CASSSPIGQETQYF. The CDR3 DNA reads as TGCGCCAGCAGCTCTCCCATAGGGCAGGAGACCCAGTACTTC.

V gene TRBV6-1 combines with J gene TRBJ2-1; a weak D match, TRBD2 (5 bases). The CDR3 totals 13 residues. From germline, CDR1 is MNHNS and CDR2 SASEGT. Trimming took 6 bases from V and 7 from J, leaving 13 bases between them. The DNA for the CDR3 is TGTGCCAGCAGAAACCTAGCAGGTAATGAGCAGTTCTTC. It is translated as CASRNLAGNEQFF.

CDR3 bases: TGTGCCAGCAGCTTGTTTGGGACTAGCGGGTTCGTGGGGGATGAGCAGTTCTTC. Residues: CASSLFGTSGFVGDEQFF. The rearrangement links TRBV7-2 to TRBJ2-1; 12 nucleotides align to TRBD2. The CDR3 is 18 amino acids. J gave up 8 bases and V 3 bases, and 14 bases lay outside the gene matches. Germline V CDR1 and CDR2: SGHTA, FQGNSA.